A single sample gave rise to the 26 T cell receptor beta chains below, sequenced in a study of T-cell reconstitution after alpha-beta-depleted transplantation in children. The library targeted TCRbeta and was prepared with unique molecular identifiers. One entry per CDR3 protein results from TCRdb running MiXCR on the PCR reads. In the table there are roughly 670,000 distinct CDR3 sequences, roughly 14% of which are singletons. The sequenced sample was PBMCs, obtained before TCRalphabeta/CD19-depleted stem cell transplant. The receptors originated from a girl aged 2-9 years with congenital amegakaryocytic thrombocytopenia, due to receive a stem cell transplant.

In this sample, this clonotype turned up many times. The chain couples TRBV7-3 to TRBJ2-1; D may be TRBD2 (5 bases). Germline CDR1 reads SGHTA; CDR2 reads FQGTGA. Trimming took 4 bases from V and 10 from J, leaving 17 bases between them. CDR3 length: 14 amino acids. The CDR3 bases are TGTGCCAGCAGCTCTCTAGCATACGCTGGGGAGCAGTTCTTC. This encodes CASSSLAYAGEQFF.

Ten or more counts support this clonotype. CDR3 sequence: CASGSPEPYTF. CDR3 nucleotides: TGTGCTAGTGGGTCCCCTGAACCCTACACCTTC. The V call is TRBV12-5, the J call TRBJ1-2; D ambiguous. V was pared by 6 bases and J by 10 bases, with 12 bases between. The length of the CDR3 is 11 residues. CDR1 is LGHNT and CDR2 is FRNRAP in the germline V gene.

This clonotype was seen many times. This chain links TRBV29-1 with TRBJ2-7; TRBD1 agrees at 8 bases. This CDR3 has 13 residues. V lost 4 bases and J lost 0; bases outside the gene matches: 2. The germline CDR1 and CDR2 sequences are SQVTM and ANQGSEA. CDR3 sequence reads: CSVAGGPSYEQYF. In DNA form, the CDR3 reads TGCAGCGTTGCAGGGGGCCCCTCCTACGAGCAGTACTTC.

The table lists this clonotype with many counts. The chain links TRBV7-9 to TRBJ2-2; D is undetermined. V dropped 6 bases and J dropped 5 bases, with 7 bases sitting between them. The germline CDR1 and CDR2 sequences are SEHNR and FQNEAQ (reference sequence). The CDR3 spans 12 residues. The CDR3 DNA reads as TGTGCCAGCAGTTCCCTTACCGGGGAGCTGTTTTTT. It yields the protein CASSSLTGELFF.

The chain couples TRBV12-3 or TRBV12-4 to TRBJ2-1; possible D gene TRBD1, 6 bases. The CDR3 runs to 15 residues. V gave up 4 bases and J gave up 8 bases, with 18 bases separating them. The CDR3 loop reads CASSYPGTWRHEQFF. The CDR3 DNA reads TGTGCCAGCAGTTACCCCGGGACATGGAGGCATGAGCAGTTCTTC.

The chain employs TRBV12-5 and TRBJ1-2, with D possibly being TRBD1 (6 bases). Per germline, CDR1 LGHNT and CDR2 FRNRAP. V lost 4 bases, J lost 5 bases, and 14 bases lay in between. This CDR3 has 14 residues. This CDR3 is CASGSPLGQYGYTF. CDR3 nucleotide sequence: TGTGCTAGTGGTTCTCCTCTCGGACAGTATGGCTACACCTTC.

This clonotype was seen ten or more times. This sequence joins TRBV7-8 and TRBJ2-7; D possibly corresponds to TRBD1 (5 bases). Trimming took 1 base from V and 6 from J, leaving 16 bases between them. Per the germline V gene, CDR1 is SGHVS and CDR2 is FQNEAQ. This CDR3 has 15 amino acids. CDR3 protein: CASSLVIRGSGEQYF. CDR3 nucleotides: TGTGCCAGCAGCTTAGTAATAAGGGGCAGTGGCGAGCAGTACTTC.

In DNA form, the CDR3 reads TGCGCCAGCAGCTCGGGACTGTCGAACACCGGGGAGCTGTTTTTT. This encodes CASSSGLSNTGELFF. The J gene is TRBJ2-2, the V gene TRBV5-1, with a possible D match to TRBD2 (6 bases). Germline CDR1 and CDR2: SGHRS and YFSETQ. CDR3 length equals 15 residues. Trimming took 3 bases from V and 0 from J, leaving 9 bases between them. Variable domain in full (rest from reference TRBV5-1 and TRBJ2-2): KAGVTQTPRYLIKTRGQQVTLSCSPISGHRSVSWYQQTPGQGLQFLFEYFSETQRNKGNFPGRFSGRQFSNSRSEMNVSTLELGDSALYLCASSSGLSNTGELFFGEGSRLTVL.

This chain links TRBV11-2 with TRBJ2-1; tentative D call: TRBD2 (6 bases). This CDR3 region has 14 residues. Germline V gene data show CDR1 as SGHAT and CDR2 as FQNNGV. V gave up 5 bases and J gave up 3 bases, with 11 bases separating them. The CDR3 is CASSMGTFYNEQFF. CDR3 in DNA: TGTGCCAGCAGCATGGGGACTTTCTACAATGAGCAGTTCTTC.

This chain links TRBV5-1 with TRBJ2-3, with D hard to call. With 0 bases removed from V and 3 bases from J, the gap between germline ends came to 8 bases. CDR1 SGHRS and CDR2 YFSETQ come from the germline V gene. The CDR3 consists of 14 residues. The CDR3 loop reads CASSLEKGTDTQYF. DNA of the CDR3: TGCGCCAGCAGCTTGGAAAAGGGTACAGATACGCAGTATTTT.

This clonotype was counted at least ten times. The chain recombines TRBV27 with TRBJ1-3, with D possibly TRBD1 on 6 matching bases. CDR3 length equals 14 residues. Between the trimmed V and J ends, which lost 6 bases and 0 bases, there was a span of 9 bases. Looked up from germline, CDR1 is MNHEY and CDR2 is SMNVEV (reference sequence). CDR3 sequence: CASRGADSGNTIYF. The CDR3, as DNA: TGTGCCAGCAGGGGGGCAGACTCTGGAAACACCATATATTTT.

The chain is built from TRBV7-6 and TRBJ2-1; D gene ambiguous. The germline gives CDR1 SGHVS, CDR2 FNYEAQ. The V and J ends lost 5 bases and 8 bases respectively, with 10 bases between them. CDR3 length: 12 residues. DNA for the CDR3: TGTGCCAGCAGCCCGATAGCCTATGAGCAGTTCTTC. As protein: CASSPIAYEQFF.

Of note for this clonotype: This may come from a read error, since a much larger clone is one base off. V and J are TRBV5-1 and TRBJ2-7, with a tentative D call TRBD2 (6 bases). Per the germline V gene, CDR1 is SGHRS and CDR2 is YFSETQ. The CDR3 extends over 11 amino acids. CDR3 sequence: CASSEDYEHYF. The CDR3 region has the DNA TGCGCCAGCAGCGAGGACTACGAGCACTACTTC.

The chain combines TRBV12-3 or TRBV12-4 with TRBJ2-3; a possible D gene is TRBD2 (5 bases). The germline V and J ends were trimmed by 6 bases and 2 bases, with 12 bases remaining between them. The CDR3 is 14 amino acids. The CDR3 loop reads CASRADRATDTQYF. As DNA, the CDR3 is TGTGCCAGCAGAGCGGACCGGGCCACAGATACGCAGTATTTT.

This clonotype has more than one count but fewer than ten. This chain links TRBV27 with TRBJ2-7; weak D call: TRBD2 (6 bases). Trimming pared 2 bases from V and 5 bases from J, leaving 16 bases between. The CDR3 loop spans 15 amino acids. CDR1 is MNHEY and CDR2 is SMNVEV in the germline V gene (reference sequence). CDR3 amino acids: CASSLGARRDDEQYF. CDR3 nucleotide sequence: TGTGCCAGCAGTTTAGGGGCTAGGAGGGATGACGAGCAGTACTTC.

About this clonotype itself: A much larger clone lies one base from this, so it may be a read error. The chain carries TRBV5-6 and TRBJ1-4; D is uncertain. Trimming took off 0 bases at V and 8 bases at J, with 5 bases between the two ends. The CDR3 extends over 12 amino acids. The germline gives CDR1 SGHDT, CDR2 YYEEEE. The CDR3 region has the DNA TGTGCCAGCAGCTTGGTTCGGGAAAAACTGTTTTTT. This sequence encodes CASSLVREKLFF.

The table lists this clonotype with a few counts. The V gene is TRBV7-6, the J gene TRBJ1-5, with 9 nucleotides matching TRBD1. CDR1 and CDR2 from the germline V gene are SGHVS and FNYEAQ. J was trimmed by 4 bases and V by 0 bases; bases with no gene match: 1. This CDR3 contains 15 residues. The chain's CDR3 is CASSLATGGNQPQHF. The DNA of the CDR3 is TGTGCCAGCAGCTTAGCGACAGGGGGGAATCAGCCCCAGCATTTT.

The genes are TRBV15 and TRBJ2-7; D is ambiguous. CDR1 and CDR2 from the germline V gene are LNHNV and YYDKDF (reference sequence). Trimming took 0 bases from V and 7 from J, leaving 13 bases between them. The CDR3 sequence is 14 residues long. The CDR3 is CATSREIGGGEQYF. CDR3 sequence (DNA): TGTGCCACCAGCAGAGAAATCGGCGGTGGAGAGCAGTACTTC.

This clonotype was counted ten times or more. The chain has TRBV6-1 and TRBJ2-7; 11 bases line up with TRBD2. The germline V gene encodes CDR1 MNHNS and CDR2 SASEGT. Trimming at V came to 5 bases and at J to 3 bases, leaving 3 bases not matched to a gene. The CDR3 contains 14 residues. The CDR3 DNA sequence: TGTGCCAGCAGTCTAGCGGGAGGAATCTACGAGCAGTACTTC. This translates into CASSLAGGIYEQYF.

The chain has TRBV3-1 and TRBJ2-5, with TRBD2 matching over 7 bases. V shed 4 bases and J 2 bases; nucleotides not matched to a gene: 4. Germline V gene data show CDR1 as LGHDT and CDR2 as YNNKEL (reference sequence). This CDR3 contains 14 residues. The CDR3 DNA is TGTGCCAGCAGCCGTGCTAGCGGACAAGAGACCCAGTACTTC. Translating it yields CASSRASGQETQYF.

This chain connects TRBV7-2 to TRBJ2-1; 11 bases map to TRBD2. V shed 5 bases and J 8 bases; nucleotides not matched to a gene: 8. Germline lookup yields CDR1 SGHTA and CDR2 FQGNSA. There are 15 residues in the CDR3. Here the CDR3 reads CASSQTSGTLHEQFF. For the CDR3, the DNA is TGTGCCAGCAGCCAGACTAGCGGGACGCTCCATGAGCAGTTCTTC.

This chain connects TRBV3-1 to TRBJ2-2; possible D gene TRBD1, 5 bases. Germline lookup yields CDR1 LGHDT and CDR2 YNNKEL (reference sequence). The CDR3 is made up of 16 amino acids. V was pared by 1 base and J by 4 bases, with 13 bases between. The DNA for the CDR3 is TGTGCCAGCAGCCAAGCCCAGGGCGAACTCACCGGGGAGCTGTTTTTT. Translation: CASSQAQGELTGELFF. Drawing the rest from reference TRBV3-1 and TRBJ2-2, the complete variable domain is DTAVSQTPKYLVTQMGNDKSIKCEQNLGHDTMYWYKQDSKKFLKIMFSYNNKELIINETVPNRFSPKSPDKAHLNLHINSLELGDSAVYFCASSQAQGELTGELFFGEGSRLTVL.

This clonotype was found many times. The chain links TRBV7-8 to TRBJ2-1; 12 bases map to TRBD2. Germline V lookup: CDR1 SGHVS, CDR2 FQNEAQ. The ends lost 5 bases at V and 5 bases at J; junction bases unmatched: 16. This CDR3 spans 19 amino acids. CDR3 nucleotides: TGTGCCAGCAGCCTTCTAGCGGGAGGGCCCCTAACATCCGACAATGAGCAGTTCTTC. Amino acids: CASSLLAGGPLTSDNEQFF.

This clonotype has ten or more counts. The rearrangement uses TRBV7-7 and TRBJ2-1; maybe TRBD1 (6 bases). CDR3 length: 14 residues. Trimming removed 5 bases at V and 9 bases at J, with 17 bases between. Per the germline V gene, CDR1 is SSHAT and CDR2 is FNYEAQ (reference sequence). Here the CDR3 reads CASSLLGGEGEQFF. Here the CDR3 DNA reads TGTGCCAGCAGCCTTCTAGGGGGAGAGGGTGAGCAGTTCTTC.

This clonotype was recorded at least ten times. The chain joins TRBV20-1 to TRBJ2-1; D possibly corresponds to TRBD1 (6 bases). V lost 0 bases to trimming and J lost 0 bases, with 9 bases between them. CDR1 and CDR2 from the germline V gene are DFQATT and SNEGSKA (reference sequence). This CDR3 spans 15 amino acids. The CDR3 DNA is TGCAGTGCTAGAGATTTGGGGGCCTCCTACAATGAGCAGTTCTTC. Its translation: CSARDLGASYNEQFF.

This clonotype turned up a few times. A read error is likely, as this CDR3 ends without the conserved phenylalanine or tryptophan. The DNA is left out, because the CDR3 cannot be placed on it with certainty; the CDR3 is given as TCRdb lists it. The V call is TRBV27, the J call TRBJ2-4; the table's D call, TRBD1, was not checked against the DNA. The CDR3 spans 8 amino acids, including both terminal residues. Germline V gives CDR1 MNHEY, CDR2 SMNVEV (reference sequence). CDR3 residues: CASSLPGM.